The 31 T cell receptor beta chains in this list originate from one sample, sequenced in a study of T cell repertoires in ileal Crohn's disease. Sequencing was performed with immunoSEQ multiplex PCR; in TCRdb, only in-frame clones are kept and a portion is missing. The table has some 11,000 clones, around 76% seen once; the top ten hold 4.5% to 5.5%. Sequences were obtained from ileal tissue. The receptors here all came from an adult with Crohn's disease.

The gene calls are TRBV19 and TRBJ1-2, with D uncertain. Looked up from germline, CDR1 is LNHDA and CDR2 is SQIVND (reference sequence). The CDR3 loop spans 11 amino acids. V dropped 5 bases and J dropped 1 base, with 2 bases sitting between them. CDR3 nucleotides: TGTGCCAGTAGTCGTAACTATGGCTACACCTTC. Its protein is CASSRNYGYTF.

The rearrangement uses TRBV7-9 and TRBJ1-2; 9 bases align to TRBD1. Germline CDR1 reads SEHNR; CDR2 reads FQNEAQ (reference sequence). The CDR3 contains 15 residues. V gave up 4 bases and J gave up 8 bases; unmatched junction bases: 11. The CDR3 loop reads CASSSAGTGTLGYTF. CDR3 sequence (DNA): TGTGCCAGCAGCTCAGCCGGGACAGGGACACTCGGCTACACCTTC.

The gene calls are TRBV30 and TRBJ2-5; 8 bases align to TRBD2. J lost 11 bases, V lost 2 bases, and 10 bases had no gene match. The CDR3 covers 13 residues. Germline CDR1 reads GTSNPN; CDR2 reads SVGIG (reference sequence). In nucleotides, the CDR3 is TGTGCCTGGAGTAGGACCAGCGGGGGAGAGCAGTACTTC. Protein: CAWSRTSGGEQYF.

The V and J genes are TRBV6-5 and TRBJ2-7; TRBD1 agrees at 7 bases. The germline CDR1 and CDR2 sequences are MNHEY and SVGAGI. This CDR3 has 16 residues. Trimming cost V 2 bases and J 0 bases; bases outside gene matches: 7. The CDR3 region has the DNA TGTGCCAGCAGTTACCGGACAGGAAGGTTCTCCTACGAGCAGTACTTC. Translating gives CASSYRTGRFSYEQYF.

DNA of the CDR3: TGTGCCAGCAGTTACAGGGGGCAGGGTCAGCCCCAGCATTTT. This gives the protein CASSYRGQGQPQHF. The rearrangement uses TRBV6-5 and TRBJ1-5, with 7 bases matching TRBD1. Germline loops: CDR1 MNHEY, CDR2 SVGAGI. The ends lost 2 bases at V and 6 bases at J; junction bases unmatched: 4. The CDR3 totals 14 residues.

The chain joins TRBV7-9 to TRBJ1-2; D remains ambiguous. Between the trimmed V and J ends, which lost 1 base and 4 bases, there was a span of 7 bases. Germline CDR1 and CDR2: SEHNR and FQNEAQ (reference sequence). This CDR3 region has 13 residues. CDR3 amino acids: CASSLEQSYGYTF. As DNA, the CDR3 is TGTGCCAGCAGCTTAGAACAGAGCTATGGCTACACCTTC.

The genes are TRBV19 and TRBJ2-1, with D perhaps TRBD2 (6 bases). CDR3 length: 15 residues. Trimming removed 3 bases at V and 1 base at J, with 10 bases between. Germline CDR1 is LNHDA and CDR2 is SQIVND (reference sequence). The CDR3: CASSIRRGSYNEQFF. The CDR3 coding sequence is TGTGCCAGTAGTATTAGGAGGGGATCCTACAATGAGCAGTTCTTC.

V is TRBV6-6 and J is TRBJ1-4; 7 bases are shared with TRBD1. V lost 6 bases to trimming and J lost 5 bases; unmatched junction nucleotides: 9. The CDR3 is 15 residues long. CDR1 MNHNY and CDR2 SVGAGI come from the germline V gene (reference sequence). As DNA, the CDR3 is TGTGCCAGCAGCCCAGGGGACAGCACCAATGAAAAACTGTTTTTT. The encoded protein is CASSPGDSTNEKLFF.

This clone counts as large. The rearrangement joins TRBV6-6 to TRBJ2-7, with 8 bases lining up with TRBD1. The CDR3 contains 14 residues. Germline CDR1 is MNHNY and CDR2 is SVGAGI (reference sequence). V dropped 6 bases and J dropped 6; count of bases not matched to a gene: 10. CDR3 region: CASSEQGVSFEQYF. DNA for the CDR3: TGTGCCAGCAGCGAACAGGGGGTCTCGTTCGAGCAGTACTTC.

The rearrangement links TRBV11-1 to TRBJ1-1; D gene unclear. This CDR3 has 14 amino acids. Germline CDR1 is SGHAT and CDR2 is FQDESV (reference sequence). Trimming shortened V by 1 base and J by 7 bases, and 13 bases separated the two germline ends. The CDR3 nucleotides are TGTGCCAGCAGCTTAGTGCGGGCTGCCAATGAAGCTTTCTTT. It encodes CASSLVRAANEAFF.

This clone was seen only once. The rearrangement uses TRBV4-1 and TRBJ2-7; 11 nucleotides match TRBD1. This CDR3 has 15 residues. Germline V gene data show CDR1 as MGHRA and CDR2 as YSYEKL. J was trimmed by 6 bases and V by 1 base; bases with no gene match: 5. The CDR3 coding sequence is TGCGCCAGCAGCCAAGGACCTGGGACAGGGGGCGAGCAGTACTTC. The encoded protein is CASSQGPGTGGEQYF.

This clone has just a few counts. The rearrangement links TRBV4-2 to TRBJ1-4; TRBD1 is a possible D gene (6 bases). Germline V gives CDR1 LGHNA, CDR2 YNFKEQ. Trimming shortened V by 1 base and J by 7 bases, and 13 bases separated the two germline ends. This CDR3 region has 15 residues. CDR3 coding DNA: TGTGCCAGCAGCCAAGTTGGACAGACCATTGAAAAACTGTTTTTT. Translated: CASSQVGQTIEKLFF.

This chain uses TRBV5-4 with TRBJ2-1, with 10 bases fitting TRBD1. Germline CDR1 and CDR2: SGHNT and YYREEE (reference sequence). The V segment lost 4 bases and the J segment 7 bases; nucleotides outside the gene matches: 8. The CDR3 spans 15 residues. The CDR3 sequence: CASSPRDRGRNEQFF. The CDR3 DNA follows: TGTGCCAGCAGCCCCCGGGACAGGGGTCGGAATGAGCAGTTCTTC.

The chain joins TRBV28 to TRBJ1-1; 7 bases map to TRBD1. CDR1 and CDR2 from the germline V gene are MDHEN and SYDVKM. This CDR3 comprises 15 residues. J gave up 1 base and V 6 bases, and 8 bases lay outside the gene matches. The CDR3: CASRTPTGWNTEAFF. The CDR3 DNA sequence: TGTGCCAGCAGAACCCCGACAGGGTGGAACACTGAAGCTTTCTTT.

The chain employs TRBV30 and TRBJ1-3; D is uncertain. Germline V gene sequence: CDR1 GTSNPN, CDR2 SVGIG (reference sequence). The CDR3 extends over 15 amino acids. V lost 1 base to trimming and J lost 3 bases, with 13 bases between them. CDR3 residues: CAWSARGARGNTIYF. The CDR3 coding sequence is TGTGCCTGGAGTGCACGGGGTGCGCGTGGAAACACCATATATTTT. Looking up the rest from reference TRBV30 and TRBJ1-3 gives the full variable domain: SQTIHQWPATLVQPVGSPLSLECTVEGTSNPNLYWYRQAAGRGLQLLFYSVGIGQISSEVPQNLSASRPQDRQFILSSKKLLLSDSGFYLCAWSARGARGNTIYFGEGSWLTVV.

The chain couples TRBV19 to TRBJ1-1; the D gene is possibly TRBD1 (5 bases). CDR1 is LNHDA and CDR2 is SQIVND in the germline V gene (reference sequence). The CDR3 is 15 residues long. The V gene lost 9 bases and the J gene lost 0 bases, with 17 bases spanning the gap. The DNA for the CDR3 is TGTGCCAGCTCAAGACAGCTTTCCATGAACACTGAAGCTTTCTTT. It yields the protein CASSRQLSMNTEAFF. Using reference TRBV19 and TRBJ1-1 for the parts outside the CDR3, the full variable domain is DGGITQSPKYLFRKEGQNVTLSCEQNLNHDAMYWYRQDPGQGLRLIYYSQIVNDFQKGDIAEGYSVSREKKESFPLTVTSAQKNPTAFYLCASSRQLSMNTEAFFGQGTRLTVV.

Written as DNA, the CDR3 is TGTGCCAGCAGTTTCACGGGGGGAAGAGAGACCCAGTACTTC. It codes for CASSFTGGRETQYF. The chain couples TRBV28 to TRBJ2-5; 7 bases align to TRBD2. Germline loops: CDR1 MDHEN, CDR2 SYDVKM. J gave up 4 bases and V 3 bases, and 5 bases lay outside the gene matches. The CDR3 length is 14 residues.

The chain links TRBV27 to TRBJ2-7; D is unclear. From germline, CDR1 is MNHEY and CDR2 SMNVEV (reference sequence). The CDR3 runs to 16 residues. The V end was cut by 6 bases, the J end by 3 bases, with 21 bases between. The CDR3 sequence is CASSQINRKLIYEQYF. The CDR3 DNA reads TGTGCCAGCAGCCAGATAAACAGAAAGTTGATCTACGAGCAGTACTTC.

This clone was recorded only once. This CDR3 is CASSFSGDLAKETQYF. CDR3 nucleotides: TGTGCCAGCAGCTTTTCCGGGGATTTGGCTAAAGAGACCCAGTACTTC. The chain recombines TRBV7-8 with TRBJ2-5, with D possibly TRBD2 on 5 matching bases. There are 16 residues in the CDR3. Germline V lookup: CDR1 SGHVS, CDR2 FQNEAQ. Trimming shortened V by 3 bases and J by 3 bases, and 17 bases separated the two germline ends.

The chain employs TRBV27 and TRBJ2-7, with 7 positions matching TRBD2. V gave up 1 base and J gave up 2 bases; unmatched junction bases: 2. The CDR3 has 14 residues. Germline V gives CDR1 MNHEY, CDR2 SMNVEV (reference sequence). The CDR3 DNA reads TGTGCCAGCAGTTTATTTGGGGGGGCCTACGAGCAGTACTTC. It encodes CASSLFGGAYEQYF.

The chain joins TRBV7-6 to TRBJ2-3; tentatively, D is TRBD2 (6 bases). CDR1 and CDR2 (germline): SGHVS, FNYEAQ. Trimming shortened V by 8 bases and J by 0 bases, and 18 bases separated the two germline ends. The CDR3 runs to 16 residues. CDR3 sequence (DNA): TGTGCCAGCTTGGAGGGGCTCCAGCCCAGCACAGATACGCAGTATTTT. Translated: CASLEGLQPSTDTQYF.

The gene calls are TRBV6-5 and TRBJ2-7; the D gene is possibly TRBD1 (6 bases). In germline, CDR1 is MNHEY, CDR2 SVGAGI. V was clipped by 5 bases and J by 6 bases, with 17 bases between them. This CDR3 contains 14 residues. As DNA, the CDR3 is TGTGCCAGCAGTGATAACAGGGCTTTTTCCGAGCAGTACTTC. It encodes CASSDNRAFSEQYF.

There are a few counts of this clone. The J gene is TRBJ1-5, the V gene TRBV27; weak D call: TRBD1 (6 bases). From germline, CDR1 is MNHEY and CDR2 SMNVEV (reference sequence). V gave up 4 bases and J gave up 0 bases, with 16 bases separating them. This CDR3 has 17 amino acids. In DNA form, the CDR3 reads TGTGCCAGCAGTTCATCGACAGCGGGGGCTAGCAATCAGCCCCAGCATTTT. Its translation is CASSSSTAGASNQPQHF.

The J gene is TRBJ2-3, the V gene TRBV27; TRBD2 matches at 7 bases. In germline, CDR1 is MNHEY, CDR2 SMNVEV (reference sequence). Trimming cost V 10 bases and J 5 bases; bases outside gene matches: 9. The CDR3 covers 13 residues. CDR3 sequence: CATRTRYKDTQYF. The CDR3 DNA is TGTGCCACAAGGACTAGATATAAAGATACGCAGTATTTT.

The rearrangement uses TRBV7-9 and TRBJ2-3; 9 positions match TRBD1. The V and J ends lost 5 bases and 2 bases, in that order; junction bases with no gene match: 5. CDR1 SEHNR and CDR2 FQNEAQ come from the germline V gene (reference sequence). This CDR3 has 15 amino acids. The CDR3 DNA follows: TGTGCCAGCAGCCCGGGACAGGGTAACACAGATACGCAGTATTTT. Its protein product is CASSPGQGNTDTQYF. Combining the CDR3 with reference TRBV7-9 and TRBJ2-3 gives the whole variable domain DTGVSQNPRHKITKRGQNVTFRCDPISEHNRLYWYRQTLGQGPEFLTYFQNEAQLEKSRLLSDRFSAERPKGSFSTLEIQRTEQGDSAMYLCASSPGQGNTDTQYFGPGTRLTVL.

This clone was counted a single time. V is TRBV5-1 and J is TRBJ1-2; possibly TRBD1 for D (6 bases). The CDR3 is made up of 13 amino acids. Trimming took 2 bases from V and 10 from J, leaving 15 bases between them. The germline CDR1 and CDR2 sequences are SGHRS and YFSETQ. This CDR3 is CASSLKIQGPYTF. The DNA of the CDR3 is TGCGCCAGCAGCTTAAAAATACAGGGTCCCTACACCTTC.

This clone appeared a single time. The chain employs TRBV29-1 and TRBJ1-2; 10 nucleotides agree with TRBD1. Germline CDR1 is SQVTM and CDR2 is ANQGSEA. This CDR3 region has 12 residues. Unmatched junction bases numbered 5, after V lost 6 bases and J lost 7 bases. DNA for the CDR3: TGCAGCGTCGGACAGGGGGTATTTGGCTACACCTTC. It translates to CSVGQGVFGYTF.

The V call is TRBV6-1, the J call TRBJ1-5; possibly TRBD1 for D (5 bases). With 11 bases removed from V and 5 bases from J, the gap between germline ends came to 16 bases. Germline CDR1 MNHNS, CDR2 SASEGT. This CDR3 spans 13 amino acids. Here the CDR3 DNA reads TGTGCCGCCAGTGTCCAGGGCGATCAGCCCCAGCATTTT. Translation: CAASVQGDQPQHF.

This clone appeared a few times. With a much larger clone just one base away, this may be a read error. This sample also contains other DNA sequences that code for the same CDR3. V is TRBV4-1 and J is TRBJ1-6; the D gene is possibly TRBD1 (5 bases). Germline V lookup: CDR1 MGHRA, CDR2 YSYEKL. Trimming stripped 1 base from V and 7 bases from J, with 14 bases between. This CDR3 comprises 16 residues. The CDR3 sequence: CASSQAGGKNNSPLHF. For the CDR3, the DNA is TGCGCCAGCAGCCAAGCCGGGGGAAAGAACAATTCACCCCTCCACTTT.

The chain has TRBV15 and TRBJ1-5; D remains unclear. The CDR3 spans 15 residues. Per germline, CDR1 LNHNV and CDR2 YYDKDF (reference sequence). V lost 0 bases to trimming and J lost 3 bases, with 9 bases between them. CDR3 in amino acids: CATSRDAGYNQPQHF. In DNA form, the CDR3 reads TGTGCCACCAGCAGAGATGCAGGTTACAATCAGCCCCAGCATTTT.

V and J are TRBV7-6 and TRBJ2-1; TRBD2 is a possible D gene (6 bases). The CDR3 contains 15 residues. Germline-derived CDR1 and CDR2 are SGHVS and FNYEAQ. Trimming cost V 5 bases and J 2 bases, with 13 bases left between them. DNA of the CDR3: TGTGCCAGCAGCCTACTGGGGGGAGCCTACAATGAGCAGTTCTTC. It yields the protein CASSLLGGAYNEQFF.